Shown below are 28 T cell receptor beta chains from a single sample sequenced in a study of technical replicates of blood from a handful of donors. Assay: immunoSEQ multiplex PCR; the TCRdb copy retains only in-frame clones and omits some. The data contain tens of thousands of clones, roughly 98% of them singletons. Material for sequencing was T cells isolated from PBMCs. All receptors come from a human donor in good health.

The chain is built from TRBV5-6 and TRBJ2-7; 10 bases are shared with TRBD2. The CDR3 is 14 amino acids. V gave up 4 bases and J gave up 6 bases; unmatched junction bases: 7. Germline values: CDR1 SGHDT, CDR2 YYEEEE. The CDR3 is CASSTGLAVSEQYF. CDR3 in DNA: TGTGCCAGCAGCACCGGACTAGCGGTCTCCGAGCAGTACTTC.

This clone was observed once. J is TRBJ2-7 and V is TRBV28; D unresolved. Germline CDR1 is MDHEN and CDR2 is SYDVKM. CDR3 length: 12 amino acids. The V end was cut by 1 base, the J end by 3 bases, with 4 bases between. Here the CDR3 reads CASSLSLYEQYF. The CDR3 bases are TGTGCCAGCAGTTTATCTCTCTACGAGCAGTACTTC.

This chain uses TRBV2 with TRBJ2-1; D is perhaps TRBD2 (6 bases). The CDR3 loop spans 15 amino acids. Germline V gene lookup returns CDR1 SNHLY and CDR2 FYNNEI. V lost 5 bases and J lost 4, with 15 bases in between. The CDR3 is CASSSGTGSYNEQFF. CDR3 nucleotide sequence: TGTGCCAGCAGTTCCGGGACTGGCAGTTACAATGAGCAGTTCTTC.

V gene TRBV6-1 combines with J gene TRBJ2-7; D perhaps matches TRBD1 (5 bases). In germline, CDR1 is MNHNS, CDR2 SASEGT. This CDR3 has 15 amino acids. The germline V and J ends were trimmed by 1 base and 2 bases, with 12 bases remaining between them. The CDR3 is CASSEGIRGPYEQYF. CDR3 in DNA: TGTGCCAGCAGTGAAGGGATTAGGGGCCCCTACGAGCAGTACTTC.

In nucleotides, the CDR3 is TGCAGCGTTGAAGCCAGACTAAAGGCTGAAGCTTTCTTT. Amino acid sequence: CSVEARLKAEAFF. The chain couples TRBV29-1 to TRBJ1-1; D uncertain. The CDR3 has 13 residues. The V end lost 1 base, the J end lost 6 bases, and 12 bases lay between the germline ends. Per germline, CDR1 SQVTM and CDR2 ANQGSEA.

The chain links TRBV11-3 to TRBJ1-2, with 7 nucleotides matching TRBD1. The CDR3 is 13 residues long. Germline V gene sequence: CDR1 SGHNT, CDR2 YENEEA. V trimming: 4 bases; J trimming: 6 bases; junction bases outside the gene matches: 5. CDR3 loop: CASSSTGDHGYTF. The CDR3 DNA is TGTGCCAGCAGCTCTACAGGGGATCATGGCTACACCTTC.

The chain uses TRBV2 and TRBJ2-7, with D possibly TRBD2 on 7 matching bases. The CDR3 totals 13 residues. Germline lookup yields CDR1 SNHLY and CDR2 FYNNEI. V dropped 6 bases and J dropped 2 bases, with 11 bases sitting between them. As DNA, the CDR3 is TGTGCCAGCAGGGGGGGGGCCGCCTACGAGCAGTACTTC. Its translation: CASRGGAAYEQYF.

The V gene is TRBV11-2, the J gene TRBJ2-5; TRBD2 agrees at 8 bases. The CDR3 runs to 14 residues. The J segment lost 5 bases and the V segment lost 2 bases, leaving 4 bases of the junction unmatched. The germline gives CDR1 SGHAT, CDR2 FQNNGV. CDR3 coding DNA: TGTGCCAGCAGCTTAACACTAGCGGAGGAGACCCAGTACTTC. Translated: CASSLTLAEETQYF.

The rearrangement links TRBV5-4 to TRBJ2-3, with 9 bases that match TRBD2. J was trimmed by 2 bases and V by 3 bases; bases with no gene match: 1. The length of the CDR3 is 14 residues. The germline V gene encodes CDR1 SGHNT and CDR2 YYREEE (reference sequence). CDR3 sequence (DNA): TGTGCCAGCAGCTCTAGCGGGGTCACAGATACGCAGTATTTT. It encodes CASSSSGVTDTQYF. Combining the CDR3 with reference TRBV5-4 and TRBJ2-3 gives the whole variable domain ETGVTQSPTHLIKTRGQQVTLRCSSQSGHNTVSWYQQALGQGPQFIFQYYREEENGRGNFPPRFSGLQFPNYSSELNVNALELDDSALYLCASSSSGVTDTQYFGPGTRLTVL.

V and J are TRBV11-2 and TRBJ2-5; D perhaps matches TRBD1 (5 bases). V was cut by 7 bases and J by 1 base, with 13 bases left in between. The CDR3 runs 14 residues. Germline V gene sequence: CDR1 SGHAT, CDR2 FQNNGV. The CDR3 reads CASTRATPQETQYF. In DNA, the CDR3 is TGTGCCAGCACCAGGGCGACACCCCAAGAGACCCAGTACTTC.

This clone has just one count. The chain recombines TRBV7-6 with TRBJ2-7, with D perhaps TRBD2 (5 bases). V shed 4 bases and J shed 0 bases, with 13 bases lying between them. This CDR3 contains 15 residues. CDR1 is SGHVS and CDR2 is FNYEAQ in the germline V gene. CDR3 coding DNA: TGTGCCAGCAGCTCCGGGGATCGGAGCTCCTACGAGCAGTACTTC. The encoded protein is CASSSGDRSSYEQYF.

The J gene is TRBJ1-1, the V gene TRBV7-3; perhaps TRBD1 as D (5 bases). Germline loops: CDR1 SGHTA, CDR2 FQGTGA. This CDR3 contains 13 residues. Trimming removed 2 bases from V and 5 bases from J, with 9 bases in between. CDR3 coding DNA: TGTGCCAGCAGCTTAGATGGGGGGACTGAAGCTTTCTTT. Protein: CASSLDGGTEAFF. Filled out from reference TRBV7-3 and TRBJ1-1, the complete variable domain reads GAGVSQTPSNKVTEKGKYVELRCDPISGHTALYWYRQSLGQGPEFLIYFQGTGAADDSGLPNDRFFAVRPEGSVSTLKIQRTERGDSAVYLCASSLDGGTEAFFGQGTRLTVV.

The chain has TRBV5-4 and TRBJ2-7; D may be TRBD2 (6 bases). This CDR3 is built from 16 residues. CDR1 and CDR2 (germline): SGHNT, YYREEE (reference sequence). Trimming shortened V by 3 bases and J by 5 bases, and 21 bases separated the two germline ends. The CDR3 DNA sequence: TGTGCCAGCAGCTCCGGGAGCCCCACCCTTCGTGACGAGCAGTACTTC. It specifies CASSSGSPTLRDEQYF.

The V and J genes are TRBV19 and TRBJ1-2; D is uncertain. Deletions cut 5 bases from V and 3 bases from J, with 10 bases between. Germline loops: CDR1 LNHDA, CDR2 SQIVND (reference sequence). This CDR3 is built from 13 residues. CDR3: CASSVHLDYGYTF. The CDR3 DNA reads as TGTGCCAGTAGTGTCCACTTGGACTATGGCTACACCTTC.

The V and J genes are TRBV11-3 and TRBJ2-3; 11 nucleotides match TRBD2. The CDR3 extends over 18 amino acids. Germline loops: CDR1 SGHNT, CDR2 YENEEA. Trimming cost V 7 bases and J 0 bases; bases outside gene matches: 12. CDR3: CASTYPTGLAASTDTQYF. The CDR3 region has the DNA TGTGCCAGCACCTACCCTACGGGACTAGCGGCTAGCACAGATACGCAGTATTTT.

This chain connects TRBV5-1 to TRBJ2-1, with TRBD2 matching 8 bases. Germline-derived CDR1 and CDR2 are SGHRS and YFSETQ. This CDR3 has 15 residues. V was clipped by 7 bases and J by 2 bases; unmatched bases: 8. The CDR3: CASRLAGATYNEQFF. The CDR3, as DNA: TGCGCCAGCCGCCTAGCGGGCGCTACCTACAATGAGCAGTTCTTC.

This chain links TRBV7-9 with TRBJ2-3; D unresolved. Trimming left V 3 bases short and J 5 bases short, with 6 bases between. Germline CDR1 is SEHNR and CDR2 is FQNEAQ (reference sequence). The CDR3 spans 12 residues. The CDR3 DNA is TGTGCCAGCAGCTTTTCAGGAGATACGCAGTATTTT. It specifies CASSFSGDTQYF.

The chain joins TRBV13 to TRBJ2-2; D remains ambiguous. V was trimmed by 2 bases and J by 4 bases, leaving 5 bases between them. The CDR3 contains 13 residues. Germline V CDR1 and CDR2: PRHDT, FYEKMQ (reference sequence). The CDR3 spells CASSLLRTGELFF. In nucleotides, the CDR3 is TGTGCCAGCAGCTTACTGCGCACCGGGGAGCTGTTTTTT.

The rearrangement links TRBV19 to TRBJ2-7, with TRBD1 matching over 9 bases. The CDR3 has 12 amino acids. V lost 7 bases, J lost 5 bases, and 3 bases stayed unmatched. CDR1 is LNHDA, CDR2 SQIVND, per germline (reference sequence). The CDR3 DNA is TGTGCCAGTATGGGACAGGGTAACGAGCAGTACTTC. Protein product: CASMGQGNEQYF.

The chain links TRBV5-1 to TRBJ2-7, with D possibly matching TRBD2 (6 bases). The V and J ends lost 7 bases and 2 bases respectively, with 16 bases between them. Per germline, CDR1 SGHRS and CDR2 YFSETQ. This CDR3 is 14 amino acids long. The CDR3 is CASAGGTTTYEQYF. In nucleotides, the CDR3 is TGCGCCAGCGCTGGGGGGACCACCACCTACGAGCAGTACTTC.

This rearrangement joins TRBV29-1 to TRBJ1-1, with 7 positions matching TRBD1. CDR3 length: 14 amino acids. The germline V gene encodes CDR1 SQVTM and CDR2 ANQGSEA. CDR3 protein: CSHRGWGTNTEAFF. The CDR3 DNA reads as TGCAGTCACAGGGGTTGGGGGACGAACACTGAAGCTTTCTTT.

In its sample, this clone was seen once. The V and J genes are TRBV29-1 and TRBJ1-1; 8 nucleotides match TRBD1. CDR1 SQVTM and CDR2 ANQGSEA come from the germline V gene. V lost 4 bases to trimming and J lost 3 bases; unmatched junction nucleotides: 7. The CDR3 is made up of 14 amino acids. The CDR3 spells CSVAPRTGYTEAFF. The DNA for the CDR3 is TGCAGCGTTGCACCCAGGACAGGGTACACTGAAGCTTTCTTT.

The V gene is TRBV2, the J gene TRBJ2-5, with 8 bases lining up with TRBD2. With V trimmed by 7 bases and J by 1 base, 8 bases remained unmatched. This CDR3 has 15 amino acids. Germline loops: CDR1 SNHLY, CDR2 FYNNEI. The CDR3 region has the DNA TGTGCCAGCAATTCGGGACTAGGGTTCCAAGAGACCCAGTACTTC. This translates into CASNSGLGFQETQYF.

This chain uses TRBV5-1 with TRBJ2-7; possible D gene TRBD1, 6 bases. With 4 bases removed from V and 3 bases from J, the gap between germline ends came to 11 bases. The CDR3 is 13 amino acids. Germline CDR1 and CDR2: SGHRS and YFSETQ. The CDR3 DNA reads TGCGCCAGCAGCGCGGACAGAGGCTACGAGCAGTACTTC. It yields the protein CASSADRGYEQYF.

The V and J genes are TRBV6-5 and TRBJ2-5; 8 positions match TRBD1. V shed 4 bases, J shed 5 bases, and the junction held 9 bases outside the gene matches. The CDR3 length is 15 residues. Looked up from germline, CDR1 is MNHEY and CDR2 is SVGAGI. The CDR3 coding sequence is TGTGCCAGCAGTTCCATTGGACAGGGAGGCGAGACCCAGTACTTC. Protein sequence: CASSSIGQGGETQYF.

The rearrangement joins TRBV6-1 to TRBJ2-7; perhaps TRBD1 as D (6 bases). The CDR3 consists of 12 residues. Between the trimmed V and J ends, which lost 8 bases and 0 bases, there was a span of 8 bases. CDR1 MNHNS and CDR2 SASEGT come from the germline V gene. CDR3 amino acids: CASRQVSYEQYF. The CDR3 nucleotides read TGTGCCAGCCGACAGGTCTCCTACGAGCAGTACTTC.

The chain carries TRBV4-1 and TRBJ1-3; D unclear. Germline CDR1 is MGHRA and CDR2 is YSYEKL. The CDR3 is 19 residues long. Trimming cost V 6 bases and J 0 bases, with 24 bases left between them. CDR3 amino acids: CASSTLSLGSSASGNTIYF. Written as DNA, the CDR3 is TGCGCCAGCAGTACGTTGTCCCTCGGGTCTTCCGCCTCTGGAAACACCATATATTTT.

The chain is built from TRBV28 and TRBJ1-2; D unclear. V dropped 6 bases and J dropped 2 bases, with 10 bases sitting between them. The CDR3 spans 13 residues. Germline V gene data show CDR1 as MDHEN and CDR2 as SYDVKM. Here the CDR3 reads CASSISQNYGYTF. The CDR3 DNA is TGTGCCAGCAGCATATCACAGAACTATGGCTACACCTTC.